The 13 T cell receptor beta chains below were found in one sample sequenced in a study of immune evolution from preneoplasia to lung adenocarcinoma. Using immunoSEQ multiplex PCR, the repertoire was profiled, and TCRdb retains in-frame clones only, with some absent. The sample records around 5,000 clones, 76% being singletons. Sequencing was done on a sample of FFPE minimally invasive lung adenocarcinoma tissue. These TCRs come from a person between 65 and 79 years old with lung adenocarcinoma.

The rearrangement joins TRBV15 to TRBJ2-2, with 8 nucleotides matching TRBD2. CDR3 length: 16 residues. V dropped 1 base and J dropped 1; count of bases not matched to a gene: 2. The germline V gene encodes CDR1 LNHNV and CDR2 YYDKDF (reference sequence). In DNA, the CDR3 is TGTGCCACCAGCAGAGCGGGAGGGGAGAACACCGGGGAGCTGTTTTTT. Protein sequence: CATSRAGGENTGELFF.

The CDR3 protein is CASSLRPAEGELFF. CDR3 sequence (DNA): TGTGCCAGCAGCTTACGTCCCGCGGAGGGGGAGCTGTTTTTT. The chain has TRBV7-3 and TRBJ2-2; D unclear. The germline V gene encodes CDR1 SGHTA and CDR2 FQGTGA. Trimming pared 2 bases from V and 8 bases from J, leaving 12 bases between. This CDR3 region has 14 residues.

The gene calls are TRBV5-1 and TRBJ1-1; D unclear. Germline-derived CDR1 and CDR2 are SGHRS and YFSETQ. The CDR3 has 13 amino acids. Trimming took 0 bases from V and 2 from J, leaving 5 bases between them. CDR3 protein: CASSLEANTEAFF. CDR3 DNA: TGCGCCAGCAGCTTGGAGGCTAACACTGAAGCTTTCTTT.

CDR3 in amino acids: CASSIRRGKDGGYTF. CDR3 nucleotide sequence: TGTGCCAGTAGTATCCGACGGGGGAAGGACGGTGGCTACACCTTC. The chain has TRBV19 and TRBJ1-2; maybe TRBD1 (5 bases). The CDR3 extends over 15 amino acids. CDR1 LNHDA and CDR2 SQIVND come from the germline V gene (reference sequence). Trimming removed 3 bases from V and 7 bases from J, with 18 bases in between.

The chain has TRBV6-1 and TRBJ2-6; tentatively, D is TRBD1 (6 bases). This CDR3 region has 17 residues. Trimming removed 3 bases from V and 2 bases from J, with 14 bases in between. Germline V gene lookup returns CDR1 MNHNS and CDR2 SASEGT. The CDR3 spells CASSERRGVPGANVLTF. CDR3 coding DNA: TGTGCCAGCAGTGAGCGCAGGGGTGTCCCTGGGGCCAACGTCCTGACTTTC.

The V gene is TRBV10-3, the J gene TRBJ2-5; D may correspond to TRBD1 or TRBD2 (5 bases each). The germline gives CDR1 ENHRY, CDR2 SYGVKD. Trimming cost V 2 bases and J 5 bases, with 12 bases left between them. The CDR3 consists of 14 residues. CDR3 sequence reads: CAISEEGRAETQYF. Here the CDR3 DNA reads TGTGCCATCAGTGAGGAGGGGCGCGCGGAGACCCAGTACTTC.

The chain carries TRBV7-3 and TRBJ2-1; D may be TRBD2 (9 bases). The V gene's germline CDR1 is SGHTA and CDR2 FQGTGA. This CDR3 has 16 residues. Trimming shortened V by 5 bases and J by 7 bases, and 21 bases separated the two germline ends. CDR3 sequence: CASSPTGVAGVNEQFF. CDR3 sequence (DNA): TGTGCCAGCAGCCCGACAGGGGTAGCGGGGGTAAATGAGCAGTTCTTC.

The chain links TRBV10-3 to TRBJ1-4, with D possibly matching TRBD1 (5 bases). CDR3 length equals 14 residues. Per the germline V gene, CDR1 is ENHRY and CDR2 is SYGVKD. Trimming left V 6 bases short and J 8 bases short, with 16 bases between. The CDR3 DNA reads TGTGCCATCAGCGGGACCCAAGGGTCGGAAAAACTGTTTTTT. Its translation is CAISGTQGSEKLFF.

The chain carries TRBV6-1 and TRBJ1-2, with D tentatively TRBD1 (5 bases). In germline, CDR1 is MNHNS, CDR2 SASEGT. The CDR3 runs to 16 residues. V lost 1 base and J 7 bases, leaving 19 bases between the germline ends. CDR3 residues: CASSEGWGPLYSGYTF. CDR3 in DNA: TGTGCCAGCAGTGAAGGCTGGGGACCTTTATACTCTGGCTACACCTTC.

V and J are TRBV10-3 and TRBJ1-1, with D unresolved. Germline lookup yields CDR1 ENHRY and CDR2 SYGVKD. V was pared by 4 bases and J by 3 bases, with 9 bases between. The CDR3 is 13 residues long. The CDR3 bases are TGTGCCATCAGTGGCGGTTTACACACTGAAGCTTTCTTT. It yields the protein CAISGGLHTEAFF.

The chain recombines TRBV30 with TRBJ1-2; tentatively, D is TRBD1 (5 bases). The V gene's germline CDR1 is GTSNPN and CDR2 SVGIG (reference sequence). V shed 5 bases and J shed 7 bases, with 20 bases lying between them. This CDR3 contains 14 residues. The CDR3 DNA is TGTGCCTGGGGGCCGGCGGGGGGTTTATTTGGCTACACCTTC. This codes for CAWGPAGGLFGYTF.

The chain employs TRBV19 and TRBJ2-1; the match to TRBD2 covers 10 bases. Germline V gives CDR1 LNHDA, CDR2 SQIVND (reference sequence). The CDR3 is 15 residues long. After removal of 5 bases from V and 7 bases from J, the junction contained 8 bases not matched to a gene. Written as DNA, the CDR3 is TGTGCCAGTAGTGGCCGGGCTAGCGGGAGAAATGAGCAGTTCTTC. Amino acids: CASSGRASGRNEQFF.

The chain links TRBV27 to TRBJ2-5, with D perhaps given as TRBD1 or TRBD2 (5 bases each). This CDR3 contains 14 residues. The ends were cut back, 6 bases at V and 1 base at J, with 12 bases in the middle. Germline V gene sequence: CDR1 MNHEY, CDR2 SMNVEV (reference sequence). For the CDR3, the DNA is TGTGCCAGCAGCCTTAAGGGGAGCCAAGAGACCCAGTACTTC. As protein: CASSLKGSQETQYF.